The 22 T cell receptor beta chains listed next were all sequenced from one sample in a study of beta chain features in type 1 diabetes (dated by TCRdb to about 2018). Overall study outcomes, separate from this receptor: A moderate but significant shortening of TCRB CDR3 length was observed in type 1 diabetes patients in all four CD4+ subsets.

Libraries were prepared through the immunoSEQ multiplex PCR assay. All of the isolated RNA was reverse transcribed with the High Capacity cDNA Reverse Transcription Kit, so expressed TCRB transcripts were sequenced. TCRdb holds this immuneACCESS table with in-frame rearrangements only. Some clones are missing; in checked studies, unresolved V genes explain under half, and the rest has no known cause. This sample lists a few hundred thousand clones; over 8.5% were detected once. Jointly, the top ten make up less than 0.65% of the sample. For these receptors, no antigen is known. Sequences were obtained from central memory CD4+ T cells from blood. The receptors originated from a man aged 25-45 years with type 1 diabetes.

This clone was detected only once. CDR3 bases: TGTGCCAGTAGTATAGATCTTATCACGTCTAACTATGGCTACACCTTC. Its protein is CASSIDLITSNYGYTF. The rearrangement joins TRBV19 to TRBJ1-2; D is undetermined. Germline V gene sequence: CDR1 LNHDA, CDR2 SQIVND (reference sequence). The CDR3 covers 16 residues. Trimming shortened V by 0 bases and J by 0 bases, and 11 bases separated the two germline ends.

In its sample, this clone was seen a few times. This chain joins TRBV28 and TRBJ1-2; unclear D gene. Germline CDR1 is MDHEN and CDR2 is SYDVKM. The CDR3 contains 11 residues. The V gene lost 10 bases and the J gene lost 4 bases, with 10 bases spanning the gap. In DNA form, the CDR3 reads TGTGCCACCAGGACGACCTATGGCTACACCTTC. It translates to CATRTTYGYTF.

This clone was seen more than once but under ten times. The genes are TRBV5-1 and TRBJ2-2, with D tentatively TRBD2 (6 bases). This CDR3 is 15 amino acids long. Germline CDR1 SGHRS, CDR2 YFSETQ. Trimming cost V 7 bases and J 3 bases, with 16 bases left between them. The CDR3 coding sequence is TGCGCCAGCCCAGACCGGGACTCGTACACCGGGGAGCTGTTTTTT. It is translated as CASPDRDSYTGELFF.

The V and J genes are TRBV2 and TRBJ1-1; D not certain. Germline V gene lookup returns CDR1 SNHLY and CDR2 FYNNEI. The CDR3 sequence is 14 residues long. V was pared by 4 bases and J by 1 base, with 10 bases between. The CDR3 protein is CASSVLKANTEAFF. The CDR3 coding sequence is TGTGCCAGCAGTGTTCTTAAAGCGAACACTGAAGCTTTCTTT.

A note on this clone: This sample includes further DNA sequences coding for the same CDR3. The CDR3 DNA reads as TGTGCCAGCAGCTTGCGGAGCGGAAGCACAGATACGCAGTATTTT. Protein product: CASSLRSGSTDTQYF. The chain couples TRBV5-4 to TRBJ2-3, with D possibly being TRBD2 (5 bases). This CDR3 has 15 residues. V dropped 1 base and J dropped 0 bases, with 9 bases sitting between them. Looked up from germline, CDR1 is SGHNT and CDR2 is YYREEE (reference sequence).

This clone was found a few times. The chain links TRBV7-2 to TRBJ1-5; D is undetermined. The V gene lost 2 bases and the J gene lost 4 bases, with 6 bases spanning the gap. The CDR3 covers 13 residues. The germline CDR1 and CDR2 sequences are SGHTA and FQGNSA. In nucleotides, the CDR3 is TGTGCCAGCAGCTTACAGAGGAATCAGCCCCAGCATTTT. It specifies CASSLQRNQPQHF. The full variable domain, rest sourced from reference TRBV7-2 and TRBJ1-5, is GAGVSQSPSNKVTEKGKDVELRCDPISGHTALYWYRQSLGQGLEFLIYFQGNSAPDKSGLPSDRFSAERTGGSVSTLTIQRTQQEDSAVYLCASSLQRNQPQHFGDGTRLSIL.

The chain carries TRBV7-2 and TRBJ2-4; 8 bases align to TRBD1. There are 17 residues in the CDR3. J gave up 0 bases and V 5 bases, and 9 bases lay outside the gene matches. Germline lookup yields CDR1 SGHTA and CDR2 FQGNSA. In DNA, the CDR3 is TGTGCCAGCAGCCATTACCGGGACAGGAGAGCCAAAAACATTCAGTACTTC. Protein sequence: CASSHYRDRRAKNIQYF.

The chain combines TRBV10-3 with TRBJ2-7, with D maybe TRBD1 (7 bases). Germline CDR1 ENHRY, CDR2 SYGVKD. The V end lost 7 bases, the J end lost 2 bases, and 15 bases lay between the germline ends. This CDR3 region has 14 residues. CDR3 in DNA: TGTGCCATCAAGGCGGCAGGGGGGACCTACGAGCAGTACTTC. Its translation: CAIKAAGGTYEQYF.

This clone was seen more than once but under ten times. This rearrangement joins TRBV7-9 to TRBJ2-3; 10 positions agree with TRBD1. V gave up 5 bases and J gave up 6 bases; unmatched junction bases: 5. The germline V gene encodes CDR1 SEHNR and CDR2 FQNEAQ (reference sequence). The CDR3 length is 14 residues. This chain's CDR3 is CASSPGTGADTQYF. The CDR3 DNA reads TGTGCCAGCAGCCCGGGGACAGGGGCTGATACGCAGTATTTT.

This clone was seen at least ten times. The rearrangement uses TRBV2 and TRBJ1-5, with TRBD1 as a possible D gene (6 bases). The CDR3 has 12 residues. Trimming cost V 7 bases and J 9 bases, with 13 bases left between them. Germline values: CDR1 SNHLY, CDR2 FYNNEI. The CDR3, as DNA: TGTGCCAGCACTAGCACAGGGCGGCCCCAGCATTTT. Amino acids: CASTSTGRPQHF. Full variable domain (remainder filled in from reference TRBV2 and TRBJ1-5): EPEVTQTPSHQVTQMGQEVILRCVPISNHLYFYWYRQILGQKVEFLVSFYNNEISEKSEIFDDQFSVERPDGSNFTLKIRSTKLEDSAMYFCASTSTGRPQHFGDGTRLSIL.

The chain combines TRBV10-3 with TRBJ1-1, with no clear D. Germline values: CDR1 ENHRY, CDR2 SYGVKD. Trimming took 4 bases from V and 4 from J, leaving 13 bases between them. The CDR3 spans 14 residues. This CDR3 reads CAISVEGLGTEAFF. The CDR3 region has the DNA TGTGCCATCAGTGTGGAGGGCCTGGGCACTGAAGCTTTCTTT.

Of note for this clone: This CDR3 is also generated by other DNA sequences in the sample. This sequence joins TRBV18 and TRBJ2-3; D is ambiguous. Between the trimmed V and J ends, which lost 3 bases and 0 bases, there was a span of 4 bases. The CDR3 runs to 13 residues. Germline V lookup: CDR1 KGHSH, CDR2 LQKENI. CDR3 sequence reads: CASSPPSTDTQYF. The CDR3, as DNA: TGTGCCAGCTCACCCCCTAGCACAGATACGCAGTATTTT.

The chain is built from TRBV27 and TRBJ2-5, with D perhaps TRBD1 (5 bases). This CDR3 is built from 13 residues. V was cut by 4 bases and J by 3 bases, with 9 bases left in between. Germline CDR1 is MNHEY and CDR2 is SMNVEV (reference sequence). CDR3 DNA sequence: TGTGCCAGCAGTTACTTCAGGGAAGAGACCCAGTACTTC. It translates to CASSYFREETQYF.

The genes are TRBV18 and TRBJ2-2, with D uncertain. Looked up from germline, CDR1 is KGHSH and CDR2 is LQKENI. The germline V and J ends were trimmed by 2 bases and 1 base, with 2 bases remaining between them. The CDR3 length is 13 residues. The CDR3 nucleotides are TGTGCCAGCTCACCAGAGAACACCGGGGAGCTGTTTTTT. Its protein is CASSPENTGELFF.

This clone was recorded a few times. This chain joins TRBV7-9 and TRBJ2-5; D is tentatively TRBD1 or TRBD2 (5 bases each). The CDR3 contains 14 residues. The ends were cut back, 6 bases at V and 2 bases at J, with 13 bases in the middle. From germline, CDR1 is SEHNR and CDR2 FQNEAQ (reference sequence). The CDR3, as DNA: TGTGCCAGCAGGATCCGGGACCAACAAGAGACCCAGTACTTC. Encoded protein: CASRIRDQQETQYF. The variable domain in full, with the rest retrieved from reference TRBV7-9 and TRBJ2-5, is DTGVSQNPRHKITKRGQNVTFRCDPISEHNRLYWYRQTLGQGPEFLTYFQNEAQLEKSRLLSDRFSAERPKGSFSTLEIQRTEQGDSAMYLCASRIRDQQETQYFGPGTRLLVL.

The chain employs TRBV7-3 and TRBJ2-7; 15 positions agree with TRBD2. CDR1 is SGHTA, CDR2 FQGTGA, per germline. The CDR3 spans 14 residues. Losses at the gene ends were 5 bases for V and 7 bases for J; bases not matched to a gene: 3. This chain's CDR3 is CASSEGTSGREQYF. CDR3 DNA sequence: TGTGCCAGCAGCGAAGGGACTAGCGGGAGGGAGCAGTACTTC.

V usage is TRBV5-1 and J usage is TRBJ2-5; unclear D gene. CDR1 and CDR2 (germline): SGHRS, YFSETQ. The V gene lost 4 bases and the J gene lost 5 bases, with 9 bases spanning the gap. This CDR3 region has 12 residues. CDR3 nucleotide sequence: TGCGCCAGCAGCCGAAACGCTGAGACCCAGTACTTC. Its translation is CASSRNAETQYF.

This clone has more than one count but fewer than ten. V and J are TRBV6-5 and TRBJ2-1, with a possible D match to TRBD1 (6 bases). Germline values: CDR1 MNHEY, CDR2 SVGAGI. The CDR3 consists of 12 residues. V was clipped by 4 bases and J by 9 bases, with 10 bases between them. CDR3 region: CASSSQGTEQFF. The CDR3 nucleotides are TGTGCCAGCAGTTCGCAGGGGACTGAGCAGTTCTTC.

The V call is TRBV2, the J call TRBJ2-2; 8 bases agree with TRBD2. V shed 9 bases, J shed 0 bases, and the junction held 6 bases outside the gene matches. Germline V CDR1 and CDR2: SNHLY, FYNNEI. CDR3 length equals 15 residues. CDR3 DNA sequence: TGTGCCAGTAAACTAGCGGCTTCGAACACCGGGGAGCTGTTTTTT. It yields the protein CASKLAASNTGELFF.

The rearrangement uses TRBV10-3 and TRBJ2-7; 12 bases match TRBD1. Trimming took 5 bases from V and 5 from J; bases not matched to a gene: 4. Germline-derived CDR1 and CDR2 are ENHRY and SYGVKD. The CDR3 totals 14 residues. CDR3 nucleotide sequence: TGTGCCATCAGTCCGGGACAGGGGGCCCACGAGCAGTACTTC. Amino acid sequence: CAISPGQGAHEQYF.

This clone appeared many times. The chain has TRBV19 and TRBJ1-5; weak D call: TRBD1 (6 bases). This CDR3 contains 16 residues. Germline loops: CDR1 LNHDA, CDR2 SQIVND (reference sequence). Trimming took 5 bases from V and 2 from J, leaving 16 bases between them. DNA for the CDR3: TGTGCCAGTAGTTTCCGGGACACCATCCGCAATCAGCCCCAGCATTTT. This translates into CASSFRDTIRNQPQHF.

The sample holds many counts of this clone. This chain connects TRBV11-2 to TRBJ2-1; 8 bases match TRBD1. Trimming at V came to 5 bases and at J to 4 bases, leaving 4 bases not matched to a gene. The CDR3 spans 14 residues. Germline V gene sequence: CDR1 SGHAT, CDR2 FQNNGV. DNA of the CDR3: TGTGCCAGCAGCCCCGACAGGGGATACAATGAGCAGTTCTTC. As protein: CASSPDRGYNEQFF.